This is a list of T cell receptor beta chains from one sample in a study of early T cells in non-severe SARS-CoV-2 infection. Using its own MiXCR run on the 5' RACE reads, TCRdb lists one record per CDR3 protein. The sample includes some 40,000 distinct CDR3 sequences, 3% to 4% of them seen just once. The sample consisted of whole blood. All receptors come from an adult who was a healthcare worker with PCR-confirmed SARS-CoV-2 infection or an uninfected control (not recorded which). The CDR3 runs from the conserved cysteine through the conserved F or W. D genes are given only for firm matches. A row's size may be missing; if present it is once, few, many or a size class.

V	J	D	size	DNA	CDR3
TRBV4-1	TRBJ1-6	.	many	TGCGCCAGCAGCCAAGTGCGGGGACCCAGCTCCTATAATTCACCCCTCCACTTT	CASSQVRGPSSYNSPLHF
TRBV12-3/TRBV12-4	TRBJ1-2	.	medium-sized	TGTGCCAGCAGTTTTCACCGAGCTAACTATGGCTACACCTTC	CASSFHRANYGYTF
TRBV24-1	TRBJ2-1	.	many	TGTGCCACCAGTGCCCCACCAGAGGGCCTTCCCTACAATGAGCAGTTCTTC	CATSAPPEGLPYNEQFF
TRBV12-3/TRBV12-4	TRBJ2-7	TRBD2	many	TGTGCCAGCAGGTCGGGACTAGCGGGACTTGACGAGCAGTACTTC	CASRSGLAGLDEQYF
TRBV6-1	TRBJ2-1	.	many	TGTGCCAGCAGTGAATATGGGAGCGGGCATTACAATGAGCAGTTCTTC	CASSEYGSGHYNEQFF
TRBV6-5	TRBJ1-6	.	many	TGTGCCAGCAGTTACGGACGTGGAGGGGCCCCTAATTCACCCCTCCACTTT	CASSYGRGGAPNSPLHF
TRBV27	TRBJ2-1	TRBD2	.	TGTGCCAGCAGTTCCCACAACAGAGCGGGAGAGTTCTTC	CASSSHNRAGEFF
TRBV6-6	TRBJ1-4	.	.	TGTGCCAGCAGTTACTCATCGCAGGGGGAAAAACTGTTTTTT	CASSYSSQGEKLFF
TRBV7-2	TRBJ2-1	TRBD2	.	TGTGCCAGCAGTCTGGGCGGGAGTGTAAACAATGAGCAGTTCTTC	CASSLGGSVNNEQFF
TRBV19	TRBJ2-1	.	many	TGTGCCAGTAGTATAGATCGGCTTCATAGGGTGGATGAGCAGTTCTTC	CASSIDRLHRVDEQFF
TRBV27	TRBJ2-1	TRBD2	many	TGTGCTGTGGGTAGCGGGACCCCTTACAATGAGCAGTTCTTC	CAVGSGTPYNEQFF
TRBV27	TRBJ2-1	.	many	TGTGCCAGCAGCACCTGGGCCCATCACAATGAGCAGTTCTTC	CASSTWAHHNEQFF
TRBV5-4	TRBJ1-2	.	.	TGTGCCAGCAGCTTGGTATCTTTCGATGGCTACACCTTC	CASSLVSFDGYTF
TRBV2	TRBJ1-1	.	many	TGTGCCAGCAGTGTTAGGGAAGGGAACACTGAAGCTTTCTTT	CASSVREGNTEAFF
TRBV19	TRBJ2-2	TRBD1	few	TGTGCCAGTAGTATCCGGACAGGGTCGAAGAAGCGAGCGAACACCGGGGAGCTGTTTTTT	CASSIRTGSKKRANTGELFF
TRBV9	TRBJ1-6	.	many	TGTGCCAGCAGCGAACAGACCGGGGAATATTCACCCCTCCACTTT	CASSEQTGEYSPLHF
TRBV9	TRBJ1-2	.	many	TGTGCCAGCAGCGTAGCCCCGGACTTGTCTAACTATGGCTACACCTTC	CASSVAPDLSNYGYTF
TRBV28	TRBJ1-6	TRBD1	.	TGTGCCAGCATACCAGGACAGGTGGTTGGTTCACCCCTCCACTTT	CASIPGQVVGSPLHF
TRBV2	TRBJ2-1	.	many	TGTGCCAGCAGTGATTCCAGTGGACTGCTGACCTACAATGAGCAGTTCTTC	CASSDSSGLLTYNEQFF
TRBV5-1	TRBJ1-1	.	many	TGCGCCAGCAGCTTGGGGGACAACACTGAAGCTTTCTTT	CASSLGDNTEAFF